The next 15 T cell receptor beta chains were all read from a single sample in a study of T cells in women clearing cervical HPV infection (dated by TCRdb to the late 2010s). The receptor library was made with the immunoSEQ multiplex PCR assay. This is the immuneACCESS table as TCRdb keeps it, with only in-frame sequences that have V and J called. A part of the clones is gone; compared with another copy, unresolved V genes explain less than half, and the rest is unexplained. The sample table records approximately 22,000 clones. 8% to 10% of the sample is in the top ten clones. Specimen: blood buffy coat. Receptors were obtained from a woman aged 18 to 75 with a cervical HPV16 infection that either progressed to CIN3+ or cleared (not recorded which).

The CDR3 region is CAWIRNTEAFF. The sequenced part of the CDR3 DNA is TGTGCCTGGATCAGGAACACTGAA. V gene TRBV30 combines with J gene TRBJ1-1; no clear D. The read stops 3 residues short of the end of the CDR3; the missing end is completed from the germline J gene. Between the trimmed V and J ends, which lost 4 bases and 1 base, there was a span of 4 bases. This CDR3 comprises 11 residues. Germline lookup yields CDR1 GTSNPN and CDR2 SVGIG (reference sequence). Full variable domain (missing parts from reference TRBV30 and TRBJ1-1): SQTIHQWPATLVQPVGSPLSLECTVEGTSNPNLYWYRQAAGRGLQLLFYSVGIGQISSEVPQNLSASRPQDRQFILSSKKLLLSDSGFYLCAWIRNTEAFFGQGTRLTVV.

On this clone: The CDR3 end is not reached by the read, which stops 3 residues before it; the germline J gene fills it in. The rearrangement links TRBV5-1 to TRBJ2-5, with D possibly matching TRBD2 (7 bases). Trimming took off 7 bases at V and 5 bases at J, with 18 bases between the two ends. The CDR3 has 14 amino acids. Germline CDR1 is SGHRS and CDR2 is YFSETQ. The DNA read from the CDR3 is TGCGCCAGCTTGCAGACGGGGGGCTCGGAGACC. Translated, it gives CASLQTGGSET. The full CDR3 reads CASLQTGGSETQYF.

Details on this clone: The read ends 3 residues shy of where the CDR3 ends; the end is completed using the germline J gene. This chain joins TRBV20-1 and TRBJ2-3; 7 nucleotides agree with TRBD2. The CDR3 length is 14 residues. CDR1 and CDR2 from the germline V gene are DFQATT and SNEGSKA (reference sequence). Incomplete CDR3 DNA: TGCAGTGCTAGGGCCGGGACTAATGCCGACCCG. Translated, it gives CSARAGTNADP. The CDR3 in full is CSARAGTNADPQYF.

Of note for this clone: The CDR3 end lies 3 residues beyond the end of the read and is filled in from the germline J gene. The rearrangement uses TRBV5-1 and TRBJ1-4, with D unresolved. In germline, CDR1 is SGHRS, CDR2 YFSETQ. Trimming left V 2 bases short and J 3 bases short, with 8 bases between. The CDR3 length is 14 residues. CDR3: CASSLGAANEKLFF. CDR3 bases read: TGCGCCAGCAGCTTAGGTGCTGCTAATGAAAAA. The full variable domain, with the rest looked up from reference TRBV5-1 and TRBJ1-4, is KAGVTQTPRYLIKTRGQQVTLSCSPISGHRSVSWYQQTPGQGLQFLFEYFSETQRNKGNFPGRFSGRQFSNSRSEMNVSTLELGDSALYLCASSLGAANEKLFFGSGTQLSVL.

About this clone itself: The missing CDR3 end, 3 residues past where the read stops, is filled in from the germline J gene. The chain carries TRBV13 and TRBJ2-2; the D gene is possibly TRBD2 (6 bases). V was pared by 5 bases and J by 0 bases, with 10 bases between. The CDR3 contains 15 residues. Germline V CDR1 and CDR2: PRHDT, FYEKMQ (reference sequence). Partial CDR3 DNA: TGTGCCAGCAGCGGGGCGGGGCCGAACACCGGGGAG. This gives the protein CASSGAGPNTGE. In full, the CDR3 reads CASSGAGPNTGELFF.

Points on this clone: The read finishes 3 residues shy of the CDR3 end, and the germline J gene is used to complete it. V is TRBV5-1 and J is TRBJ2-2; 12 nucleotides line up with TRBD2. CDR1 SGHRS and CDR2 YFSETQ come from the germline V gene. CDR3 length: 16 amino acids. Trimming removed 7 bases from V and 4 bases from J; junction bases left unmatched: 8. CDR3 sequence reads: CASALTSGSFTGELFF. CDR3 DNA, as far as it was read: TGCGCCAGCGCCCTGACTAGCGGGAGTTTCACCGGGGAG. The complete variable domain, with remaining parts taken from reference TRBV5-1 and TRBJ2-2, reads KAGVTQTPRYLIKTRGQQVTLSCSPISGHRSVSWYQQTPGQGLQFLFEYFSETQRNKGNFPGRFSGRQFSNSRSEMNVSTLELGDSALYLCASALTSGSFTGELFFGEGSRLTVL.

With regard to this clone: The CDR3 is cut off 3 residues early in the read; its end comes from the germline J gene. The chain employs TRBV10-2 and TRBJ1-3; 9 positions match TRBD1. The V gene's germline CDR1 is WSHSY and CDR2 SAAADI. There are 13 residues in the CDR3. V lost 5 bases to trimming and J lost 7 bases; unmatched junction nucleotides: 3. Here the CDR3 reads CASSTGQGNTIYF. The part of the CDR3 DNA that was read is TGCGCCAGCAGTACCGGACAGGGGAACACC.

On this clone: Read sequence stops 3 residues before the CDR3 end, and the germline J gene provides the missing end. The chain recombines TRBV7-9 with TRBJ2-1; 8 bases map to TRBD1. Looked up from germline, CDR1 is SEHNR and CDR2 is FQNEAQ (reference sequence). The CDR3 spans 15 residues. The V segment lost 5 bases and the J segment 6 bases; nucleotides outside the gene matches: 9. CDR3 DNA (partial): TGTGCCAGCAGCCAGAGGACAGGGACTCGCAATGAG. Translating gives CASSQRTGTRNE. The entire CDR3 protein reads CASSQRTGTRNEQFF.

The CDR3: CASSLAGGITDTQYF. The DNA read from the CDR3 is TGTGCCAGCAGCTTAGCGGGAGGAATCACAGATACG. The chain recombines TRBV2 with TRBJ2-3, with 10 bases fitting TRBD2. Coverage ceases 3 residues before the CDR3 finishes, and the germline J gene fills in the end. Per germline, CDR1 SNHLY and CDR2 FYNNEI. The V and J ends lost 6 bases and 2 bases, in that order; junction bases with no gene match: 5. CDR3 length: 15 amino acids.

Note on this clone: The CDR3 end lies 3 residues beyond the end of the read and is filled in from the germline J gene. The genes are TRBV20-1 and TRBJ2-7; no clear D gene. V dropped 2 bases and J dropped 4 bases, with 15 bases sitting between them. This CDR3 contains 14 residues. Germline V CDR1 and CDR2: DFQATT, SNEGSKA (reference sequence). The sequenced part of the CDR3 DNA is TGCAGTGCTAGACCGCCGGGTTTCTTTTACGAG. This encodes CSARPPGFFYE. The CDR3 reads in full as CSARPPGFFYEQYF.

Comment on this clone: The CDR3 end lies 3 residues beyond the end of the read and is filled in from the germline J gene. The V gene is TRBV11-3, the J gene TRBJ2-3; D uncertain. This CDR3 has 11 residues. V was shortened by 5 bases and J by 3 bases, with 3 bases between the two germline ends. Germline assignment: CDR1 SGHNT and CDR2 YENEEA. The covered CDR3 bases are TGTGCCAGCAGCCAAACAGATACG. This sequence encodes CASSQTDT. The entire CDR3 protein reads CASSQTDTQYF. The variable domain in full, with the rest retrieved from reference TRBV11-3 and TRBJ2-3, is EAGVVQSPRYKIIEKKQPVAFWCNPISGHNTLYWYLQNLGQGPELLIRYENEEAVDDSQLPKDRFSAERLKGVDSTLKIQPAELGDSAVYLCASSQTDTQYFGPGTRLTVL.

On this clone itself: Read coverage stops 3 residues before the CDR3 terminus; the germline J gene supplies the remainder. The genes are TRBV6-7 and TRBJ1-2, with a weak D call TRBD1 (5 bases). TRBV6-7 qualifies as an ORF whose function is uncertain. CDR3 size: 18 residues. Trimming removed 3 bases at V and 1 base at J, with 21 bases between. The CDR3 bases that were read are TGTGCCAGCAGTTATTCAGTGGGCCCAGGACACCATAACTATGGC. The encoded protein is CASSYSVGPGHHNYG. In full, the CDR3 reads CASSYSVGPGHHNYGYTF.

Comment on this clone: The DNA ends 3 residues before the CDR3 does, and the rest of the CDR3 is filled in from the germline J gene. This chain joins TRBV19 and TRBJ1-1; D gene unclear. V lost 1 base and J lost 5, with 11 bases in between. Germline loops: CDR1 LNHDA, CDR2 SQIVND (reference sequence). This CDR3 has 14 amino acids. Here the CDR3 reads CASSIGTAGTEAFF. The CDR3 bases that were read are TGTGCCAGTAGTATAGGGACGGCGGGGACTGAA.

In regard to this clone: The sequenced fragment ends 3 residues before the CDR3 boundary, so the rest is inferred from the germline J gene. The V call is TRBV20-1, the J call TRBJ2-3, with 7 bases that match TRBD2. Per the germline V gene, CDR1 is DFQATT and CDR2 is SNEGSKA (reference sequence). Losses at the gene ends were 5 bases for V and 3 bases for J; bases not matched to a gene: 8. The CDR3 consists of 14 residues. The CDR3 bases that were read are TGCAGTGCTTACCAGCGGGGTCGTACAGATACG. It translates to CSAYQRGRTDT. The whole CDR3 sequence reads CSAYQRGRTDTQYF.

Turning to this clone: The CDR3 end lies 3 residues beyond the end of the read and is filled in from the germline J gene. The chain links TRBV6-2 or TRBV6-3 to TRBJ2-7, with a possible D match to TRBD1 (7 bases). The germline CDR1 and CDR2 sequences are MNHEY and SVGEGT. V was clipped by 7 bases and J by 6 bases, with 16 bases between them. There are 13 residues in the CDR3. CDR3 protein: CASNQEGAGEQYF. CDR3 DNA, as far as it was read: TGTGCCAGCAACCAGGAGGGGGCGGGCGAG.